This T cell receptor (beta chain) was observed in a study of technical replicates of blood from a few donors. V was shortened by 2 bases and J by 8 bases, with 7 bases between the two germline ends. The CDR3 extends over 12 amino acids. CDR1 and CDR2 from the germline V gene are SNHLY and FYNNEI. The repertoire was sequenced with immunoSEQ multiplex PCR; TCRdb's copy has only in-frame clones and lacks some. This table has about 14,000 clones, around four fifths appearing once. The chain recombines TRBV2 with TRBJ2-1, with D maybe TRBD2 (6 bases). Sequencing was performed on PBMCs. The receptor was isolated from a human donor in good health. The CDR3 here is CASSESGYEQFF. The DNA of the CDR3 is TGTGCCAGCAGTGAAAGCGGGTATGAGCAGTTCTTC.